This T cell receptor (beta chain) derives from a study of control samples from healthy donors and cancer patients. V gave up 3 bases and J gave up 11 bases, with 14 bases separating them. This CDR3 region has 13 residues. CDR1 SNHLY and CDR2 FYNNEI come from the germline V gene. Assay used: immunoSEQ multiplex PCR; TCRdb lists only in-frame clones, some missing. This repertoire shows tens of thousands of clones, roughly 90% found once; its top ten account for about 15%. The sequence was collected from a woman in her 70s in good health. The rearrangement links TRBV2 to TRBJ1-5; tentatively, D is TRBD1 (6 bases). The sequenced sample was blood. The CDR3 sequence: CASSESTGWTQHF. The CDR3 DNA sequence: TGTGCCAGCAGTGAGTCGACAGGCTGGACCCAGCATTTT.